This T cell receptor (beta chain) was recovered during a study of Graves' ophthalmopathy and Graves' hyperthyroidism. Across the whole study: Before any treatment was given, at initial diagnosis, peripheral blood was collected. Study-level results: At just under 71% sensitivity and 72.22% specificity, the model predicted progression of the ophthalmopathy.

Using RNA transcripts, the TCR beta CDR3 regions were amplified. Second-round multiplex PCR came after first-round RT-PCR with HTBI primers. A single record per CDR3 protein comes from TCRdb applying MiXCR to the multiplex PCR reads. The sample contains 230,000 or so distinct CDR3 sequences, less than 55% of which appear only once. About this clonotype: Its specificity is not known.

CDR1 and CDR2 (germline): SQVTM, ANQGSEA. CDR3 size: 13 residues. Trimming removed 5 bases at V and 5 bases at J, with 15 bases between. Enrollment excluded any patients with other autoimmune diseases, uncontrolled infections, pregnancy or lactation. Clinical symptoms, serum thyroxine, TRAb, thyroid ultrasound and orbital computed tomography formed the basis of diagnosis. The material sequenced was peripheral blood. The chain has TRBV29-1 and TRBJ2-5; D is possibly TRBD1 (5 bases). This sequence was found in an adult man with Graves' ophthalmopathy. In nucleotides, the CDR3 is TGCAGCGTTTCCGGCGAGGCAGGGGAGACCCAGTACTTC. This codes for CSVSGEAGETQYF.